The clone carrying this TCR beta chain was found once. Sequencing was performed with immunoSEQ multiplex PCR; in TCRdb, only in-frame clones are kept and a portion is missing. Among some 220,000 clones, approximately 85% were seen once, and the ten largest hold about 2.5%. The sample belongs to a study of blood T cell repertoires in COVID-19. Followed longitudinally, the Seattle patients had been enrolled during active infection. Sample: peripheral blood. The sequence was obtained from a woman between 65 and 79 years old with COVID-19, enrolled during active disease.

CDR3 nucleotide sequence: TGCAGTGCTAGTCGTGACAGCTTCTTTTTGAGCTCCTACGAGCAGTACTTC. Its translation: CSASRDSFFLSSYEQYF. The chain couples TRBV20-1 to TRBJ2-7; D might be TRBD1 (5 bases). This CDR3 region has 17 residues. Germline V lookup: CDR1 DFQATT, CDR2 SNEGSKA (reference sequence). V lost 3 bases to trimming and J lost 0 bases, with 21 bases between them.